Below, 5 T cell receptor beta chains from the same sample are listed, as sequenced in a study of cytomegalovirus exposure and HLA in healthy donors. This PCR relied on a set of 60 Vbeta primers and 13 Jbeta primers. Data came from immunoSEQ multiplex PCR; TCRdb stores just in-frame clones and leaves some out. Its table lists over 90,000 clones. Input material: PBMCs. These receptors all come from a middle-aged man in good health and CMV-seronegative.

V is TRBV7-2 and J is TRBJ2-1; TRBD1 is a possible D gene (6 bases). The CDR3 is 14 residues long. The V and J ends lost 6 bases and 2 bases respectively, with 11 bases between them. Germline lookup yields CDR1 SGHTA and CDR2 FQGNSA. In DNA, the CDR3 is TGTGCCAGCAGGCCAGGGGAGACCTACAATGAGCAGTTCTTC. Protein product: CASRPGETYNEQFF.

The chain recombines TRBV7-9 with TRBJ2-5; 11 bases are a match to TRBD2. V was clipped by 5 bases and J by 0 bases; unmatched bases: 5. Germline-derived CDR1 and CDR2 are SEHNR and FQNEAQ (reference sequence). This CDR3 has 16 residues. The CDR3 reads CASSPLAGAHQETQYF. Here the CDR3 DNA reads TGTGCCAGCAGCCCACTAGCGGGAGCGCACCAAGAGACCCAGTACTTC.

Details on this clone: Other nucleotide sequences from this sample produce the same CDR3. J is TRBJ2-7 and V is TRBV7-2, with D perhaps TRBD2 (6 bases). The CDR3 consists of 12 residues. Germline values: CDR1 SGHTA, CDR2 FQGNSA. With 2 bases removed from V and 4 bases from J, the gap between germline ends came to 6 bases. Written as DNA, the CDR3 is TGTGCCAGCAGCTTACGGGGGTACGAGCAGTACTTC. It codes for CASSLRGYEQYF.

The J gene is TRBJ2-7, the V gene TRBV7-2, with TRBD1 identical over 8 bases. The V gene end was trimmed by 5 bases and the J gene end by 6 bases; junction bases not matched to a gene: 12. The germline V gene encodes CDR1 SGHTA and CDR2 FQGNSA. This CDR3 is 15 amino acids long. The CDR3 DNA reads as TGTGCCAGCAGCCCGCAGGGGGCGCAGGCTGGCGAGCAGTACTTC. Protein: CASSPQGAQAGEQYF.

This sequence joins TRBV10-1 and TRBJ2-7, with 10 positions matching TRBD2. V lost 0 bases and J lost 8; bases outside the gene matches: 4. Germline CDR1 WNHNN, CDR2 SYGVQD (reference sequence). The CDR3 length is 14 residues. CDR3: CASSESLAGDKQYF. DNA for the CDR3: TGCGCCAGCAGTGAGTCGCTAGCGGGAGACAAGCAGTACTTC.